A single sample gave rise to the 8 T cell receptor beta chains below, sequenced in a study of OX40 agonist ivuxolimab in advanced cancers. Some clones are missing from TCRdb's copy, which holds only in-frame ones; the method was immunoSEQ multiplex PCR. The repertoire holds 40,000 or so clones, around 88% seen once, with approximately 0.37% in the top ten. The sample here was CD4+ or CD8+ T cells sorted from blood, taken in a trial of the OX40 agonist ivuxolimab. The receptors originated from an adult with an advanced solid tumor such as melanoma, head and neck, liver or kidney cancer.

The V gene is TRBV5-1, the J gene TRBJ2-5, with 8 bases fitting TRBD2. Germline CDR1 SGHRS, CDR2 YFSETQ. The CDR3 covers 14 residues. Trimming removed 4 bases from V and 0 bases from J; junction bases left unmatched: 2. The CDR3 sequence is CASSLGGDQETQYF. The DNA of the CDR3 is TGCGCCAGCAGCCTCGGGGGGGACCAAGAGACCCAGTACTTC.

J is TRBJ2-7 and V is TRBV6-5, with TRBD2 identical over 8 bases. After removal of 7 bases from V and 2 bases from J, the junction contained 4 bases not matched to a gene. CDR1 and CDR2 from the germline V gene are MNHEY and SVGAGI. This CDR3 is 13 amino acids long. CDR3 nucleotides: TGTGCCAGCAAGCGGGGGCCCCCCTACGAGCAGTACTTC. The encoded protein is CASKRGPPYEQYF.

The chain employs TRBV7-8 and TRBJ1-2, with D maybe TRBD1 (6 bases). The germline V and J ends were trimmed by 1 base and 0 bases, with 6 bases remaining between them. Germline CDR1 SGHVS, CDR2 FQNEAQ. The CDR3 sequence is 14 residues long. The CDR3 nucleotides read TGTGCCAGCAGCTTAGGGACAGCTAACTATGGCTACACCTTC. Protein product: CASSLGTANYGYTF.

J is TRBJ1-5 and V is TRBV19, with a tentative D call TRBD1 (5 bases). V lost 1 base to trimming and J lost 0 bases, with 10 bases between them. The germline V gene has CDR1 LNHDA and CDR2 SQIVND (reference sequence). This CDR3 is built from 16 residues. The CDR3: CASSIVKGSSNQPQHF. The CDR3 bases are TGTGCCAGTAGTATAGTTAAGGGGAGTAGCAATCAGCCCCAGCATTTT.

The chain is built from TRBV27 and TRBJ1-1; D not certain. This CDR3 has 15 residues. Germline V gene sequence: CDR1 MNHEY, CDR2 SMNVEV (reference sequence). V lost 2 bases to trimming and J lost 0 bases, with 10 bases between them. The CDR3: CASSLNSAVNTEAFF. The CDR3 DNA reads TGTGCCAGCAGTTTAAATTCGGCTGTGAACACTGAAGCTTTCTTT.

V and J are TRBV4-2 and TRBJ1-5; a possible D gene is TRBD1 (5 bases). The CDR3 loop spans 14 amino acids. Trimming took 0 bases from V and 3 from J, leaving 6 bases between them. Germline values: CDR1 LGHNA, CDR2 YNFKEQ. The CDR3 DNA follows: TGTGCCAGCAGCCAAGACAGGGACAATCAGCCCCAGCATTTT. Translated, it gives CASSQDRDNQPQHF.

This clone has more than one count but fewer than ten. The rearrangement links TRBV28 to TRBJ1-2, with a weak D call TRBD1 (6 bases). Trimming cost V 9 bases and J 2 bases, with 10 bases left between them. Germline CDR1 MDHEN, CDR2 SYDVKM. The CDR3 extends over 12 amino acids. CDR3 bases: TGTGCCAGTAATCAGGGGAACTATGGCTACACCTTC. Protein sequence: CASNQGNYGYTF.

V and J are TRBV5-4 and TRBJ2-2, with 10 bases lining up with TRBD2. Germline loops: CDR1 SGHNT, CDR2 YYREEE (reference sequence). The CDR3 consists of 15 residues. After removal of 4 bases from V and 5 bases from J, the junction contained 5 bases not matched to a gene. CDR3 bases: TGTGCCAGCAGCCCCACTAGCGGGAAGACCGGGGAGCTGTTTTTT. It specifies CASSPTSGKTGELFF.